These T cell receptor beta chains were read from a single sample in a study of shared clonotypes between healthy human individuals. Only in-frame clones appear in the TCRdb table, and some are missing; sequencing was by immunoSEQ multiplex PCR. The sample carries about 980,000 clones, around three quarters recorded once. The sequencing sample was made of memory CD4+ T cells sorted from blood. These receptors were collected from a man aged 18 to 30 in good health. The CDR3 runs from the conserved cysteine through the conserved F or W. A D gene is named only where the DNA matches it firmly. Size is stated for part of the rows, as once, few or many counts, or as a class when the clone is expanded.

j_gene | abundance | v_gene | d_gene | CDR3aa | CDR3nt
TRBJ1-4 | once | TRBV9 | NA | CASSPRGGIVSNEKLFF | TGTGCCAGCAGCCCCAGGGGAGGTATTGTGTCTAATGAAAAACTGTTTTTT
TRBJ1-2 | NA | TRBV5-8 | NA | CASSPLQTGIYGYTF | TGTGCCAGCAGCCCGCTTCAAACAGGGATCTATGGCTACACCTTC
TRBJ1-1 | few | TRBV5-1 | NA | CASSFSSMNTEAFF | TGCGCCAGCAGCTTCAGCAGTATGAACACTGAAGCTTTCTTT
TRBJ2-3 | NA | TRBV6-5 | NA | CASSYSLPPDTQYF | TGTGCCAGCAGTTACTCCCTCCCCCCAGATACGCAGTATTTT
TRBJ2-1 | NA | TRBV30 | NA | CAWIGRTYNEQFF | TGTGCCTGGATTGGGCGGACCTACAATGAGCAGTTCTTC
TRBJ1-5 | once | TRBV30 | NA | CAWSPHDKTQPQHF | TGTGCCTGGAGCCCACACGACAAAACTCAGCCCCAGCATTTT
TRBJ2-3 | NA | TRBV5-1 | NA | CASSDGRGHSTDTQYF | TGCGCCAGCAGCGATGGACGGGGACACTCAACAGATACGCAGTATTTT
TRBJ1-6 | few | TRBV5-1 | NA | CASSGTSSYNSPLHF | TGCGCCAGCAGTGGCACGAGCTCCTATAATTCACCCCTCCACTTT
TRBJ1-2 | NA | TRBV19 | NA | CASQGPGRGYTF | TGTGCCAGCCAAGGCCCGGGCAGGGGCTACACCTTC
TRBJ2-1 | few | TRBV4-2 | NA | CASSQTSSYNEQFF | TGTGCCAGCAGCCAGACGAGCTCCTACAATGAGCAGTTCTTC
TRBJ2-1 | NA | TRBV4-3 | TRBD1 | CASSQNRGFNEQFF | TGCGCCAGCAGCCAAAACAGGGGGTTCAATGAGCAGTTCTTC
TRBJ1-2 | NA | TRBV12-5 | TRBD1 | CASGSTGAGNGYTF | TGTGCTAGTGGCTCGACAGGGGCGGGGAATGGCTACACCTTC
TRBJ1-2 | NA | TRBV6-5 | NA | CASTEGQFYGYTF | TGTGCCAGCACCGAAGGTCAGTTCTATGGCTACACCTTC
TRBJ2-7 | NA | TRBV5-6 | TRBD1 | CASSLVTGLYEQYF | TGTGCCAGCAGCTTGGTGACAGGGCTTTACGAGCAGTACTTC
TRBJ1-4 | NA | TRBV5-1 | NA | CASSRTSGVAEKLFF | TGCGCCAGCAGCCGTACCAGCGGAGTCGCTGAAAAACTGTTTTTT
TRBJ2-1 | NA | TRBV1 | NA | CTSSHSSPGTSGYNEQFF | TGCACCAGCAGCCATAGTTCCCCCGGGACTAGCGGTTATAATGAGCAGTTCTTC
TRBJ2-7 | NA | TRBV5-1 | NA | CASSLDSTYEQYF | TGCGCCAGCAGCTTGGACAGTACCTACGAGCAGTACTTC
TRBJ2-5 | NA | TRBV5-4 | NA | CASSLGGVQETQYF | TGTGCCAGCAGCTTGGGCGGGGTCCAAGAGACCCAGTACTTC
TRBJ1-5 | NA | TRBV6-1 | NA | CASSEEAGDYQPQHF | TGTGCCAGCAGTGAAGAGGCAGGGGATTATCAGCCCCAGCATTTT
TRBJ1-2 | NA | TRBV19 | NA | CASRATDNYGYTF | TGTGCCAGTAGGGCGACGGATAACTATGGCTACACCTTC
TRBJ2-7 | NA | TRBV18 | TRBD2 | CASSSGRASGYEQYF | TGTGCCAGCTCATCCGGTAGGGCTAGCGGATACGAGCAGTACTTC
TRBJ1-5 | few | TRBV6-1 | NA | CASSVGGDQPQHF | TGTGCCAGCAGTGTAGGGGGAGATCAGCCCCAGCATTTT
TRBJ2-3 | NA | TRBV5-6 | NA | CASSRVGLGTDTQYF | TGTGCCAGCAGCCGGGTGGGGCTGGGCACAGATACGCAGTATTTT
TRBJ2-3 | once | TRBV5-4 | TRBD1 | CASSSRDRGSTDTQYF | TGTGCCAGCAGCTCCCGGGACAGGGGTAGCACAGATACGCAGTATTTT
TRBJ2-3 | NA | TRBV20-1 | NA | CSAPEYTQYF | TGCAGTGCCCCCGAGTATACGCAGTATTTT
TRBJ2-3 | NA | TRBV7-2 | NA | CASSFNTDTQYF | TGTGCCAGCAGCTTTAACACAGATACGCAGTATTTT
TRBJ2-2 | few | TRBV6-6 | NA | CASTSERPGTGELFF | TGTGCCAGCACTAGCGAGCGTCCGGGGACCGGGGAGCTGTTTTTT
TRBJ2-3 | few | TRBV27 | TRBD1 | CASSLGGGQGADTQYF | TGTGCCAGCAGTTTAGGTGGGGGACAGGGGGCAGATACGCAGTATTTT
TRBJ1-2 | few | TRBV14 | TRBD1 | CASSQATGGDGYTF | TGTGCCAGCAGCCAAGCTACAGGGGGCGATGGCTACACCTTC
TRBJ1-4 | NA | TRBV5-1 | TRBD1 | CASSRTGTATNEKLFF | TGCGCCAGCAGCAGGACAGGGACTGCAACTAATGAAAAACTGTTTTTT
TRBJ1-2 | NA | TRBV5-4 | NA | CASSLGGTLQEGYTF | TGTGCCAGCAGCTTGGGGGGGACCCTCCAAGAGGGCTACACCTTC
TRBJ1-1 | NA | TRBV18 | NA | CASSPWGERGYTEAFF | TGTGCCAGCTCACCTTGGGGAGAGAGGGGCTACACTGAAGCTTTCTTT
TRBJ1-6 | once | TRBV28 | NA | CASSLGATYNSPLHF | TGTGCCAGCAGTTTGGGGGCAACCTATAATTCACCCCTCCACTTT
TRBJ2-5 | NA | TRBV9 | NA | CASSDGQQETQYF | TGTGCCAGCAGCGACGGACAGCAAGAGACCCAGTACTTC
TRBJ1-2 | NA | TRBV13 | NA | CASSSGGLGYGYTF | TGTGCCAGCAGCTCGGGAGGTTTGGGCTATGGCTACACCTTC
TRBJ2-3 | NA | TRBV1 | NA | CTTSSLRTDTQYF | TGCACCACCTCTTCCCTCAGAACAGATACGCAGTATTTT
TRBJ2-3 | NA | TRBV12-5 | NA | CASGSLGAGTDTQYF | TGTGCTAGTGGTTCACTGGGAGCGGGCACAGATACGCAGTATTTT